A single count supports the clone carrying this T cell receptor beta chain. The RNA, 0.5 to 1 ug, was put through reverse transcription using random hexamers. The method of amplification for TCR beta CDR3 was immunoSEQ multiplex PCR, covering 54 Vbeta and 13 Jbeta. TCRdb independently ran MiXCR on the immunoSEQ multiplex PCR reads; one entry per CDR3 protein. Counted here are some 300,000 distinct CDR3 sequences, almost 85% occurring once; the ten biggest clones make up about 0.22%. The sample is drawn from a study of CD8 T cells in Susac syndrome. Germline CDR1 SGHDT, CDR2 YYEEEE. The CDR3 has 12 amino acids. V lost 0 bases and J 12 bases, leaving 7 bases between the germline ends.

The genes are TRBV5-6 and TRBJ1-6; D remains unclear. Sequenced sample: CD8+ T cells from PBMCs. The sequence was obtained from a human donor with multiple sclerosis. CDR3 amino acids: CASSLAGLPLHF. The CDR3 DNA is TGTGCCAGCAGCTTGGCCGGACTACCCCTCCACTTT.